Listed here are 27 T cell receptor beta chains from one sample, sequenced in a study of blood T cell repertoires in COVID-19. Here immunoSEQ multiplex PCR was the method, and the copy in TCRdb shows in-frame clones only, minus some. The profile shows under 150,000 clones, over 70% of them singletons. The sequencing input was peripheral blood. The source is a man aged 45-65 years with acute or convalescent COVID-19.

CDR3 coding DNA: TGTGCCAGCAGCTTAACTAGCGCGGGGGTCGATACGCAGTATTTT. Its translation: CASSLTSAGVDTQYF. The chain is built from TRBV7-8 and TRBJ2-3; 7 bases agree with TRBD2. CDR1 SGHVS and CDR2 FQNEAQ come from the germline V gene. This CDR3 region has 15 residues. The ends lost 2 bases at V and 6 bases at J; junction bases unmatched: 8.

The chain uses TRBV11-2 and TRBJ1-6, with D possibly TRBD1 on 5 matching bases. The CDR3 length is 16 residues. Trimming removed 3 bases from V and 5 bases from J, with 14 bases in between. Germline V CDR1 and CDR2: SGHAT, FQNNGV. CDR3 coding DNA: TGTGCCAGCAGCTTTGTGGGGGGAGATCATAATTCACCCCTCCACTTT. Residues: CASSFVGGDHNSPLHF. Full variable domain (remainder filled in from reference TRBV11-2 and TRBJ1-6): EAGVAQSPRYKIIEKRQSVAFWCNPISGHATLYWYQQILGQGPKLLIQFQNNGVVDDSQLPKDRFSAERLKGVDSTLKIQPAKLEDSAVYLCASSFVGGDHNSPLHFGNGTRLTVT.

The chain is built from TRBV7-8 and TRBJ2-2, with D possibly TRBD2 on 5 matching bases. Trimming removed 5 bases from V and 5 bases from J, with 9 bases in between. The CDR3 totals 13 residues. Germline V lookup: CDR1 SGHVS, CDR2 FQNEAQ. This CDR3 is CASSRRLTGELFF. For the CDR3, the DNA is TGTGCCAGCAGCCGGAGGTTAACCGGGGAGCTGTTTTTT.

The chain links TRBV10-3 to TRBJ1-2, with a possible D match to TRBD1 (6 bases). Trimming shortened V by 0 bases and J by 4 bases, and 12 bases separated the two germline ends. The germline CDR1 and CDR2 sequences are ENHRY and SYGVKD. This CDR3 has 15 amino acids. The DNA of the CDR3 is TGTGCCATCAGTGAGTCGAGGGGGGGCTTCTATGGCTACACCTTC. It is translated as CAISESRGGFYGYTF.

The chain joins TRBV11-2 to TRBJ2-7, with 7 nucleotides matching TRBD1. Germline V CDR1 and CDR2: SGHAT, FQNNGV. After removal of 4 bases from V and 3 bases from J, the junction contained 12 bases not matched to a gene. This CDR3 is built from 16 residues. The CDR3 loop is CASSSLQGKSSYEQYF. In nucleotides, the CDR3 is TGTGCCAGCAGCTCCCTACAGGGGAAGTCAAGCTACGAGCAGTACTTC. Filled out from reference TRBV11-2 and TRBJ2-7, the complete variable domain reads EAGVAQSPRYKIIEKRQSVAFWCNPISGHATLYWYQQILGQGPKLLIQFQNNGVVDDSQLPKDRFSAERLKGVDSTLKIQPAKLEDSAVYLCASSSLQGKSSYEQYFGPGTRLTVT.

V is TRBV27 and J is TRBJ1-5; weak D call: TRBD1 (5 bases). The CDR3 is 15 amino acids. Germline V CDR1 and CDR2: MNHEY, SMNVEV (reference sequence). Trimming shortened V by 5 bases and J by 0 bases, and 11 bases separated the two germline ends. CDR3 in amino acids: CASSPPGHSNQPQHF. CDR3 DNA sequence: TGTGCCAGCAGTCCACCAGGGCATAGCAATCAGCCCCAGCATTTT.

This chain joins TRBV3-1 (or the pseudogene TRBV3-2) and TRBJ1-2; tentative D call: TRBD1 (6 bases). Germline assignment: CDR1 LGHDT and CDR2 YNNKEL (reference sequence). The CDR3 has 13 amino acids. The V end lost 4 bases, the J end lost 6 bases, and 12 bases lay between the germline ends. CDR3 region: CASSPRGPHGYTF. CDR3 nucleotides: TGTGCCAGCAGCCCCAGGGGACCCCATGGCTACACCTTC.

The gene calls are TRBV24-1 and TRBJ2-3; 9 bases agree with TRBD2. V lost 3 bases, J lost 4 bases, and 7 bases stayed unmatched. From germline, CDR1 is KGHDR and CDR2 SFDVKD. There are 16 residues in the CDR3. The CDR3 here is CATSDKVAGAPDTQYF. CDR3 DNA sequence: TGTGCCACCAGTGATAAGGTAGCGGGGGCTCCAGATACGCAGTATTTT.

V gene TRBV19 combines with J gene TRBJ2-1; 9 bases match TRBD1. CDR1 and CDR2 from the germline V gene are LNHDA and SQIVND (reference sequence). Unmatched junction bases numbered 3, after V lost 5 bases and J lost 10 bases. The CDR3 totals 12 residues. CDR3 sequence (DNA): TGTGCCAGTAGTCCGGGACAGGGCGAGCAGTTCTTC. It yields the protein CASSPGQGEQFF.

The CDR3 is CAWSGLSRYGYTF. CDR3 nucleotides: TGTGCCTGGAGTGGACTGTCGAGGTATGGCTACACCTTC. V and J are TRBV30 and TRBJ1-2; D remains ambiguous. CDR3 size: 13 residues. The germline CDR1 and CDR2 sequences are GTSNPN and SVGIG (reference sequence). V lost 1 base, J lost 5 bases, and 11 bases lay in between. Full variable domain (remainder filled in from reference TRBV30 and TRBJ1-2): SQTIHQWPATLVQPVGSPLSLECTVEGTSNPNLYWYRQAAGRGLQLLFYSVGIGQISSEVPQNLSASRPQDRQFILSSKKLLLSDSGFYLCAWSGLSRYGYTFGSGTRLTVV.

This chain connects TRBV3-1 (or the pseudogene TRBV3-2) to TRBJ2-2; a possible D gene is TRBD2 (6 bases). Trimming removed 2 bases from V and 8 bases from J, with 12 bases in between. Germline V gives CDR1 LGHDT, CDR2 YNNKEL (reference sequence). The CDR3 contains 14 residues. The CDR3 is CASSQREARGELFF. CDR3 coding DNA: TGTGCCAGCAGCCAAAGGGAGGCGAGGGGGGAGCTGTTTTTT.

V is TRBV5-4 and J is TRBJ1-3; TRBD1 aligns across 9 bases. Germline V gene lookup returns CDR1 SGHNT and CDR2 YYREEE (reference sequence). With 0 bases clipped from V and 3 bases from J, the junction kept 4 bases outside the gene matches. The CDR3 covers 16 residues. CDR3 sequence (DNA): TGTGCCAGCAGCTTGGGGGGGACAGGGTATGGAAACACCATATATTTT. It encodes CASSLGGTGYGNTIYF.

The chain links TRBV29-1 to TRBJ1-2; D remains unclear. This CDR3 contains 15 residues. Germline-derived CDR1 and CDR2 are SQVTM and ANQGSEA. V lost 3 bases, J lost 4 bases, and 18 bases lay in between. The CDR3 spells CSVDPPGEDTYGYTF. The DNA of the CDR3 is TGCAGCGTTGACCCCCCCGGGGAAGACACCTATGGCTACACCTTC.

The rearrangement uses TRBV20-1 and TRBJ2-7, with 9 nucleotides matching TRBD1. This CDR3 spans 11 amino acids. Germline V gene lookup returns CDR1 DFQATT and CDR2 SNEGSKA (reference sequence). Losses at the gene ends were 6 bases for V and 5 bases for J; bases not matched to a gene: 2. The CDR3, as DNA: TGCAGTGCCCGACAGGGGGACGAGCAGTACGTC. It codes for CSARQGDEQYV.

About this clone: The CDR3 carries no conserved terminal phenylalanine or tryptophan, so it likely arises from a read error. No DNA is shown, since the ends of the CDR3 on it are uncertain; the CDR3 is the one TCRdb lists. This chain joins TRBV1 and TRBJ2-4; the table's D call, TRBD2, was not checked against the DNA. TRBV1 represents a pseudogene. The CDR3 has 9 amino acids, counting both end residues. The CDR3 reads CTSSQPVLV.

The chain links TRBV19 to TRBJ1-5, with 8 bases fitting TRBD1. V shed 5 bases and J 2 bases; nucleotides not matched to a gene: 17. The CDR3 is made up of 19 amino acids. The germline gives CDR1 LNHDA, CDR2 SQIVND (reference sequence). The CDR3 DNA reads as TGTGCCAGTAGTGCCCAACTACCCGACAGGGGAGTCGGCAATCAGCCCCAGCATTTT. This sequence encodes CASSAQLPDRGVGNQPQHF.

V is TRBV5-1 and J is TRBJ2-7, with D perhaps matching TRBD2 (5 bases). The CDR3 totals 13 residues. Germline assignment: CDR1 SGHRS and CDR2 YFSETQ. Trimming took 3 bases from V and 7 from J, leaving 14 bases between them. The CDR3 DNA sequence: TGCGCCAGCAGCTGGACTGGCCCCTCTGAGCAGTACTTC. Protein product: CASSWTGPSEQYF.

This rearrangement joins TRBV6-5 to TRBJ1-1; D is perhaps TRBD1 (6 bases). The CDR3 has 11 residues. Deletions cut 4 bases from V and 7 bases from J, with 7 bases between. The germline V gene encodes CDR1 MNHEY and CDR2 SVGAGI. CDR3 protein: CASSFRGEAFF. CDR3 bases: TGTGCCAGCAGTTTCAGGGGTGAAGCTTTCTTT.

This clone appeared once. The rearrangement joins TRBV19 to TRBJ1-6; TRBD1 might be the D (5 bases). Germline values: CDR1 LNHDA, CDR2 SQIVND (reference sequence). V was clipped by 5 bases and J by 5 bases, with 13 bases between them. The CDR3 consists of 15 residues. The chain's CDR3 is CASSRTRGNNSPLHF. For the CDR3, the DNA is TGTGCCAGTAGTCGGACCCGGGGGAATAATTCACCCCTCCACTTT.

The chain joins TRBV28 to TRBJ2-7; the match to TRBD1 covers 9 bases. The CDR3 loop spans 17 amino acids. Germline loops: CDR1 MDHEN, CDR2 SYDVKM. V gave up 5 bases and J gave up 1 base; unmatched junction bases: 12. CDR3 protein: CASSPLRTGVGSYEQYF. DNA of the CDR3: TGTGCCAGCAGTCCCCTACGGACAGGGGTTGGGTCCTACGAGCAGTACTTC.

The rearrangement links TRBV11-2 to TRBJ2-4; D possibly corresponds to TRBD2 (7 bases). Germline CDR1 reads SGHAT; CDR2 reads FQNNGV. V lost 5 bases, J lost 1 base, and 21 bases lay in between. The CDR3 sequence is 18 residues long. DNA for the CDR3: TGTGCCAGCAGCACGCTTAGGGGGGGGTTGGTGGCCAAAAACATTCAGTACTTC. It translates to CASSTLRGGLVAKNIQYF.

This chain connects TRBV23-1 to TRBJ2-7; 12 bases align to TRBD2. TRBV23-1 is an ORF for which the function is uncertain. Trimming took 10 bases from V and 4 from J; bases not matched to a gene: 5. The CDR3 covers 13 residues. The CDR3 is CAKLAGGSYEQYV. CDR3 DNA sequence: TGCGCCAAACTAGCGGGGGGAAGTTACGAGCAGTACGTC.

The chain is built from TRBV7-6 and TRBJ2-1; D ambiguous. Germline loops: CDR1 SGHVS, CDR2 FNYEAQ. Trimming took 3 bases from V and 0 from J, leaving 12 bases between them. This CDR3 contains 16 residues. Here the CDR3 reads CASSFLLPSSYNEQFF. The CDR3 DNA is TGTGCCAGCAGCTTTTTACTCCCGAGCTCCTACAATGAGCAGTTCTTC.

This sequence joins TRBV2 and TRBJ1-5; D might be TRBD1 (5 bases). The CDR3 length is 16 residues. V lost 3 bases to trimming and J lost 1 base, with 13 bases between them. In germline, CDR1 is SNHLY, CDR2 FYNNEI. DNA for the CDR3: TGTGCCAGCAGTGACCCCCGGGGGGGGAGCAATCAGCCCCAGCATTTT. Translated, it gives CASSDPRGGSNQPQHF.

This clone came up a few times. V is TRBV2 and J is TRBJ1-5; TRBD1 might be the D (5 bases). Trimming took 4 bases from V and 4 from J, leaving 11 bases between them. The length of the CDR3 is 14 residues. The germline V gene has CDR1 SNHLY and CDR2 FYNNEI. The CDR3 coding sequence is TGTGCCAGCAGTGGGCGACAGCCAAATCAGCCCCAGCATTTT. It is translated as CASSGRQPNQPQHF.

With respect to this clone: The same CDR3 arises from other DNA sequences in this sample as well. The chain has TRBV6-5 and TRBJ1-1; a possible D gene is TRBD1 (5 bases). Germline CDR1 and CDR2: MNHEY and SVGAGI. CDR3 length: 14 residues. The ends were cut back, 0 bases at V and 1 base at J, with 6 bases in the middle. The CDR3 coding sequence is TGTGCCAGCAGTTACTCGGGGGGGAACACTGAAGCTTTCTTT. This encodes CASSYSGGNTEAFF.

The rearrangement joins TRBV28 to TRBJ1-2; TRBD1 matches at 9 bases. Germline V gene data show CDR1 as MDHEN and CDR2 as SYDVKM. There are 16 residues in the CDR3. V gave up 5 bases and J gave up 7 bases; unmatched junction bases: 14. The DNA for the CDR3 is TGTGCCAGCAGTCCTTCGTGGTCAGGGACAGGGAGTGGCTACACCTTC. As protein: CASSPSWSGTGSGYTF.